This T cell receptor beta chain was obtained from a study of quantifying T cell responses using KT2 cells. As for the study in general: RNA was reverse transcribed with TCR alpha and beta constant-region primers.

KT2, a clone with a known TCR, was spiked into unfractionated PBMC. A range of KT2-to-PBMC ratios was made using fixed PBMC numbers. Notes on the study in general: Input KT2 cell number predicted KT2 alpha and beta sequence counts linearly over several orders of magnitude.

The cDNA 3' end received a ligated oligonucleotide with a UMI. First-round PCR used approximately 4 cycles and beta primers RC1.1 and RC1.2 covering TRBC1 and TRBC2. Separate processing of TCR alpha and beta chains began at the second PCR. Each CDR3 protein is one row after TCRdb ran MiXCR on the UMI-ligation and nested PCR reads. The sample lists around 56,000 distinct CDR3 sequences; roughly 12% were seen once. Concerning this clonotype itself: The antigen is unknown.

This sequence was found in a human donor. Sequenced input: PBMCs spiked with cells of the T cell clone KT2.

CDR3 in DNA: TGCAGCGTTGTGGGTACTGAAGCTTTCTTT. Amino acids: CSVVGTEAFF. The V gene is TRBV29-1, the J gene TRBJ1-1; D is ambiguous. Trimming left V 4 bases short and J 5 bases short, with 5 bases between. Germline lookup yields CDR1 SQVTM and CDR2 ANQGSEA. The CDR3 runs 10 residues.